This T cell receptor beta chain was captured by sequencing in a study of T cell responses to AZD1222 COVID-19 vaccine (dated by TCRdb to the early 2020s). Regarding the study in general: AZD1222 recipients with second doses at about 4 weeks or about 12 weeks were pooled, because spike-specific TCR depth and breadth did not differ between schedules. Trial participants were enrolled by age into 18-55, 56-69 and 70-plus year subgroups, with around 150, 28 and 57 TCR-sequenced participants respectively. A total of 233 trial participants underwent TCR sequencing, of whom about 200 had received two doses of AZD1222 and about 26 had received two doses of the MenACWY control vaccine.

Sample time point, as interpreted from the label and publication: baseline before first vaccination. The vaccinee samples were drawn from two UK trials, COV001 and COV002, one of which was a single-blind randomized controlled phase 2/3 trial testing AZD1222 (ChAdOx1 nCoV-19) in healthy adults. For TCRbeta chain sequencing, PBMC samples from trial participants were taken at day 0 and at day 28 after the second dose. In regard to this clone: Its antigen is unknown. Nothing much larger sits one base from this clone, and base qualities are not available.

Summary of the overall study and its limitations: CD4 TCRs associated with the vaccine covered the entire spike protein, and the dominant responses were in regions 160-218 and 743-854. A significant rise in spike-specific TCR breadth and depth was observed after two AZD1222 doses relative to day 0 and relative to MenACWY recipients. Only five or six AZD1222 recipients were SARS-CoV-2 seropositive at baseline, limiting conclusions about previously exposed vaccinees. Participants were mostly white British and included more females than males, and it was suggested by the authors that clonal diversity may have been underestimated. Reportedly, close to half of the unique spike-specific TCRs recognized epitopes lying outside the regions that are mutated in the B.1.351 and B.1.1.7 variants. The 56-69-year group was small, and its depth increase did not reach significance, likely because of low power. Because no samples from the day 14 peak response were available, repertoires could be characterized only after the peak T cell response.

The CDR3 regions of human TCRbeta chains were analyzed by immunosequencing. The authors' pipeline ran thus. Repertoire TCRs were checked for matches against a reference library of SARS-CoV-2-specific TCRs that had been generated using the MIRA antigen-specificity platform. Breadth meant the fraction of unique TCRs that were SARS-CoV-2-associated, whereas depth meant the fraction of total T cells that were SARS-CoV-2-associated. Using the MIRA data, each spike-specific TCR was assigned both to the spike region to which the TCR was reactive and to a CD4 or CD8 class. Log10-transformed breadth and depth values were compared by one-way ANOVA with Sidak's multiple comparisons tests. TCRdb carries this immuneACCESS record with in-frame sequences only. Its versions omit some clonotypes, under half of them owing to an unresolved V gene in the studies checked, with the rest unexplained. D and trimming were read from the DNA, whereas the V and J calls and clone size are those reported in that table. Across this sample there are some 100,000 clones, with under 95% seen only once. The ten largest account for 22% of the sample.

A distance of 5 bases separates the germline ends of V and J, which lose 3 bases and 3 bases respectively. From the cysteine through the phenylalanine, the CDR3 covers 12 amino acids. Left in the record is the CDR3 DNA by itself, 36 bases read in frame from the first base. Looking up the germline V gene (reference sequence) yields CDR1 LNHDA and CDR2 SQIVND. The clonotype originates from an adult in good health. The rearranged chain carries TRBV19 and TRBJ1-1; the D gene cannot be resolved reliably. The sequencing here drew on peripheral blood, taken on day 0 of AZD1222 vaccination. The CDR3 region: CASSIPYTEAFF. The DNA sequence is TGTGCCAGTAGTATCCCCTACACTGAAGCTTTCTTT.